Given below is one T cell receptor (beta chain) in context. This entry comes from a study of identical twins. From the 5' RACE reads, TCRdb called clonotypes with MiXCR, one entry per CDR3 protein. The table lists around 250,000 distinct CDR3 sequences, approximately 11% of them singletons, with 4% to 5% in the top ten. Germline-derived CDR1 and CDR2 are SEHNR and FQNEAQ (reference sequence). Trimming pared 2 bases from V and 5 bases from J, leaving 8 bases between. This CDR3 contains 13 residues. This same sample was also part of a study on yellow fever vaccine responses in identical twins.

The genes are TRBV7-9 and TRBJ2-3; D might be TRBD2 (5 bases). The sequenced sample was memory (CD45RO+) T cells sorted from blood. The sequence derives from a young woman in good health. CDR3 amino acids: CASSLYEGDTQYF. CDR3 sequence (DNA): TGTGCCAGCAGCTTATATGAGGGAGATACGCAGTATTTT.